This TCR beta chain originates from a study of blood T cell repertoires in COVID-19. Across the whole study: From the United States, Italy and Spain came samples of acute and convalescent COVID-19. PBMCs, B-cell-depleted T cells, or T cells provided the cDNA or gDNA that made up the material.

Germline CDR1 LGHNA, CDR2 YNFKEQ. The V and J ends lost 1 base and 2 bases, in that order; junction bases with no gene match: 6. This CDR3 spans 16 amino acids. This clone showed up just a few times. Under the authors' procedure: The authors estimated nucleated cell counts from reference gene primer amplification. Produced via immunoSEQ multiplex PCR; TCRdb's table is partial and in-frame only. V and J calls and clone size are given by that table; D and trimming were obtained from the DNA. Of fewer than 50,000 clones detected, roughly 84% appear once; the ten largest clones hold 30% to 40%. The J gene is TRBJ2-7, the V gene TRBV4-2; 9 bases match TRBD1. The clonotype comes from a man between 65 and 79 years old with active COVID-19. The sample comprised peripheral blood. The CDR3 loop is CASSQARRQGAYEQYF. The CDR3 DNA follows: TGTGCCAGCAGCCAAGCACGGAGACAGGGGGCCTACGAGCAGTACTTC.